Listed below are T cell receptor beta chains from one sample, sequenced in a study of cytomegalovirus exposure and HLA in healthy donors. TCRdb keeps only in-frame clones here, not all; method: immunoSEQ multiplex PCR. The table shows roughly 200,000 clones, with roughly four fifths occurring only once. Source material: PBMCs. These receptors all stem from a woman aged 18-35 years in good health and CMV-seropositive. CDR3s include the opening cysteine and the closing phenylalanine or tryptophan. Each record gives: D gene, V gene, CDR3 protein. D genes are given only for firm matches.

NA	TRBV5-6	CASSLFSPGQTYGYTF
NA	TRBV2	CASGRDEYNEQFF
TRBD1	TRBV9	CASSGRGQAHGSPLHF
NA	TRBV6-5	CASSSPGSNTEAFF
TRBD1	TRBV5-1	CASTSGGTGGAKGSEQYF
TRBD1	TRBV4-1	CASSQDPGQVPVNEQFF
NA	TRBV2	CASRTRASKNIQYF
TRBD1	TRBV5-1	CASSPRQGPDTQYF
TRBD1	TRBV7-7	CASSPQGTVGFETQYF
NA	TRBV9	CASMSGANTGELFF
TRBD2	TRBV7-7	CASSPRLAGGPTDTQYF
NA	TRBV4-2	CASSPRGIQAPNTEAFF
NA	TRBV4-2	CASSQDGNTSGNSPLHF
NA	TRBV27	CASSFRTNTGELFF
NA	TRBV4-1	CASSPLGHLREKLFF
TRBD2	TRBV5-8	CASGIAGVNTDTQYF
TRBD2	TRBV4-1	CASSQEGVASGAKNIQYF
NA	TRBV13	CASSSFRRSSYEQYF
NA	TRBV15	CATKQTTSTDTQYF
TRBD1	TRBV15	CATSTLSWDRKTGELFF